What follows is one T cell receptor beta chain and its context. Its antigen is unidentified. This sample stems from a study of molecular identifiers for immune sequencing clone quantification. TCRdb reprocessed the PCR reads via MiXCR and lists one record per CDR3 protein. The sample has under 350,000 distinct CDR3 sequences; 24% are singletons. The CDR3 runs to 16 residues. Germline lookup yields CDR1 SEHNR and CDR2 FQNEAQ (reference sequence). The V gene lost 0 bases and the J gene lost 2 bases, with 14 bases spanning the gap. Study findings and constraints: Spiked Jurkat TCR RNA equivalent to one cell reportedly surfaced among roughly 1 million naive cells. Clonotypes topping 20 RNA copies carried over 98% of effector molecules but under 1% of naive ones.

This clonotype originated in a human donor in good health. Some libraries in this study had Jurkat cell RNA spiked in. The genes are TRBV7-9 and TRBJ2-7, with D possibly matching TRBD2 (6 bases). Sequenced: naive CD8+ T cells from blood, with Jurkat cell RNA spiked in. Subset indicated: FACS-sorted CD8+CD4-CCR7+CD45RA+ naive T cells. CDR3 in amino acids: CASSLAGSRGPYEQYF. In nucleotides, the CDR3 is TGTGCCAGCAGCTTAGCCGGGAGTCGGGGTCCCTACGAGCAGTACTTC.